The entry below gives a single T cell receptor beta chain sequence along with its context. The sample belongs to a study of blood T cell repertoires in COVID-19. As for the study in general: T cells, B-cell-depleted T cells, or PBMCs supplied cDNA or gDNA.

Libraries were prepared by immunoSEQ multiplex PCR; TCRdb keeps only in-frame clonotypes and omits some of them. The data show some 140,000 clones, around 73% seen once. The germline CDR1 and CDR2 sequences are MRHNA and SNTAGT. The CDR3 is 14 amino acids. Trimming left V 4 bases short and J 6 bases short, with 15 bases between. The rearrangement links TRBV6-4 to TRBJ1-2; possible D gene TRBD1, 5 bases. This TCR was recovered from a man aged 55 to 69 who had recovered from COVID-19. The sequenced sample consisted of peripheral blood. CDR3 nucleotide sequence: TGTGCCAGCAGTGCCAGCGGGGGGAAGGATGGCTACACCTTC. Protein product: CASSASGGKDGYTF.